This T cell receptor (beta chain) is drawn from a study of control samples from healthy donors and cancer patients (dated by TCRdb to 2020 to 2022). The junction shows trimming of 6 bases on V and 2 bases on J, plus 14 bases between the germline ends. The germline V gene gives CDR1 as MNHEY and CDR2 as SVGEGT. From the cysteine up to the phenylalanine, the CDR3 has a length of 15 residues. Only the CDR3 DNA is retained, 45 bases long and in frame from the first base. The library came from the immunoSEQ multiplex PCR assay. TCRdb holds this immuneACCESS table with in-frame rearrangements only. Some clones are missing; in checked studies, unresolved V genes explain under half, and the rest has no known cause. Within this sample are 110,000 to 150,000 clones, with about 90% of them counted one time only. The top ten clones comprise over 6% of the sample. On this clone: This clone's antigen is unknown. Per-base qualities were not stored, and no clone one base away is much larger.

The rearranged segments are TRBV6-2 or TRBV6-3 and TRBJ1-5; the D gene is perhaps TRBD1, from 5 matching bases. Sequencing input: blood. This TCR came from a young man in good health. The bases read TGTGCCAGCAGCTCTCGGACAACTCGCAATCAGCCCCAGCATTTT. It specifies CASSSRTTRNQPQHF.